Below, 9 T cell receptor beta chains from the same sample are listed, as sequenced in a study of T cells in Graves' hyperthyroidism and ophthalmopathy. Amplification targeted TCR beta CDR3 regions from RNA transcripts. With the HTBI primer set, the TCR CDR3 went through a first round of RT-PCR. From the multiplex PCR reads, TCRdb called clonotypes with MiXCR, one entry per CDR3 protein. This sample has 800,000 or so distinct CDR3 sequences, with about two fifths found just once. The sample comprised blood. Receptors originate from a man aged 18 to 29 with Graves' hyperthyroidism.

The V call is TRBV5-8, the J call TRBJ1-1, with TRBD1 as a possible D gene (5 bases). V shed 1 base and J shed 5 bases, with 12 bases lying between them. The CDR3 is 14 residues long. CDR1 and CDR2 (germline): SGHTS, YDEGEE. CDR3 protein: CASSLMAGRTEAFF. The DNA of the CDR3 is TGTGCCAGCAGCTTGATGGCAGGGAGGACTGAAGCTTTCTTT.

V and J are TRBV7-9 and TRBJ2-2; D ambiguous. Trimming left V 5 bases short and J 6 bases short, with 16 bases between. The CDR3 has 15 amino acids. Germline lookup yields CDR1 SEHNR and CDR2 FQNEAQ (reference sequence). CDR3 bases: TGTGCCAGCAGCATCCAGAATTCCAGATCCGGGGAGCTGTTTTTT. It specifies CASSIQNSRSGELFF.

This clonotype was picked up one time. This clone may be a read error of a much larger clone one base away. This is likely a read error, given that the CDR3 carries no conserved phenylalanine or tryptophan at its end. The chain combines TRBV29-1 with TRBJ2-7; D not certain. Germline lookup yields CDR1 SQVTM and CDR2 ANQGSEA. Trimming shortened V by 5 bases and J by 1 base, and 6 bases separated the two germline ends. This CDR3 is built from 11 residues. CDR3 amino acids: CSVLGSYEQYL. CDR3 in DNA: TGCAGCGTTCTGGGATCCTACGAGCAGTACCTC.

The chain has TRBV7-9 and TRBJ1-2; no clear D. This CDR3 comprises 15 residues. Trimming left V 3 bases short and J 2 bases short, with 13 bases between. From germline, CDR1 is SEHNR and CDR2 FQNEAQ (reference sequence). The CDR3 nucleotides are TGTGCCAGCAGCTTGAACCCGACGGGGAACTATGGCTACACCTTC. It yields the protein CASSLNPTGNYGYTF.

This clonotype was counted only a few times. The junction departs from germline at one end; a sequencing error may be responsible. This sequence joins TRBV5-1 and TRBJ1-1, with 7 positions matching TRBD1. CDR3 length: 15 amino acids. Germline V gives CDR1 SGHRS, CDR2 YFSETQ. The CDR3 sequence is CASSGNRGWNTEAFF. The DNA for the CDR3 is TGTGCCAGCAGCGGAAACAGGGGTTGGAACACTGAAGCTTTCTTT.

The V gene is TRBV6-5, the J gene TRBJ2-5; tentatively, D is TRBD2 (6 bases). The V and J ends lost 4 bases and 5 bases respectively, with 23 bases between them. The CDR3 is 17 amino acids. Looked up from germline, CDR1 is MNHEY and CDR2 is SVGAGI. CDR3 in amino acids: CASSFRTLGLAYETQYF. The CDR3 DNA follows: TGTGCCAGCAGTTTCCGAACCTTGGGACTTGCCTACGAGACCCAGTACTTC.

This clonotype was detected ten times or more. The chain recombines TRBV25-1 with TRBJ2-6, with D unresolved. Trimming stripped 2 bases from V and 2 bases from J, with 13 bases between. Per the germline V gene, CDR1 is MGHDK and CDR2 is SYGVNS. This CDR3 has 17 amino acids. For the CDR3, the DNA is TGTGCCAGCAGTGAACGAGACATAGGCCCTGGGGCCAACGTCCTGACTTTC. Translated, it gives CASSERDIGPGANVLTF.

CDR3 in DNA: TGTGCCAGCAAAAGACAGGCCCTGTACCAAGAGACCCAGTACTTC. This gives the protein CASKRQALYQETQYF. The chain is built from TRBV2 and TRBJ2-5; a possible D gene is TRBD1 (6 bases). Trimming removed 7 bases at V and 0 bases at J, with 15 bases between. This CDR3 region has 15 residues. Germline V gives CDR1 SNHLY, CDR2 FYNNEI.

The chain recombines TRBV5-6 with TRBJ1-5; no clear D gene. Germline V gene sequence: CDR1 SGHDT, CDR2 YYEEEE. Trimming stripped 2 bases from V and 4 bases from J, with 13 bases between. CDR3 length equals 15 residues. The CDR3 nucleotides are TGTGCCAGCAGCTTTCGAGAGAGTGGGAATCAGCCCCAGCATTTT. Amino acids: CASSFRESGNQPQHF.